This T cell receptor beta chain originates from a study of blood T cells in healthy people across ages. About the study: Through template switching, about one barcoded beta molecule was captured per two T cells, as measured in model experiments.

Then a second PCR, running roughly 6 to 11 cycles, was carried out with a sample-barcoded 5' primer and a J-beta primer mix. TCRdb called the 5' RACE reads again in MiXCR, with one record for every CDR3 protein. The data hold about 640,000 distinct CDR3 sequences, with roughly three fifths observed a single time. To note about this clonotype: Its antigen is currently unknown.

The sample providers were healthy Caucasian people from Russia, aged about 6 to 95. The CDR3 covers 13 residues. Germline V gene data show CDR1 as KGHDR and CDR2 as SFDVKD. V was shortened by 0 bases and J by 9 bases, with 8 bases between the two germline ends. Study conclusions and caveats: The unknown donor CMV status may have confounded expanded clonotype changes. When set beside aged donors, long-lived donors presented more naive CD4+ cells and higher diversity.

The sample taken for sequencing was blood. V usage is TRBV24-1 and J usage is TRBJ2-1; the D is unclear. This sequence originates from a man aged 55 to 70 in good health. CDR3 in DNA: TGTGCCACCAGTGATTTGCTTGTAGGTGAGCAGTTCTTC. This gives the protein CATSDLLVGEQFF.